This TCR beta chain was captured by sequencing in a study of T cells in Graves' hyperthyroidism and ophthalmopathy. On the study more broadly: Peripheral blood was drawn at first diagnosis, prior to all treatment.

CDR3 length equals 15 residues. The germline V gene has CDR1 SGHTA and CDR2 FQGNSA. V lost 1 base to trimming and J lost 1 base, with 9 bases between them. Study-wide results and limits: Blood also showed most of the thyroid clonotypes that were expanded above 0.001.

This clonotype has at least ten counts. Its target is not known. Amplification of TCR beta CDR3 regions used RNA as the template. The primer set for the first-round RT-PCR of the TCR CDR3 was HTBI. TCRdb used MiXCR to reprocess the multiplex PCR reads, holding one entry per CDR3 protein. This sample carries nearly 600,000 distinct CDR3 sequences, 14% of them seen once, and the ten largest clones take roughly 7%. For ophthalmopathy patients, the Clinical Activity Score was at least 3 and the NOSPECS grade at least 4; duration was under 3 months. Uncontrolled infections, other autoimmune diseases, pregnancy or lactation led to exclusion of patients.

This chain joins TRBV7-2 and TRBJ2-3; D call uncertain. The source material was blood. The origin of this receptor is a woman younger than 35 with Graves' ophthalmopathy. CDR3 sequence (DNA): TGTGCCAGCAGCTTAGTGCCGGGCCGCACAGATACGCAGTATTTT. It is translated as CASSLVPGRTDTQYF.